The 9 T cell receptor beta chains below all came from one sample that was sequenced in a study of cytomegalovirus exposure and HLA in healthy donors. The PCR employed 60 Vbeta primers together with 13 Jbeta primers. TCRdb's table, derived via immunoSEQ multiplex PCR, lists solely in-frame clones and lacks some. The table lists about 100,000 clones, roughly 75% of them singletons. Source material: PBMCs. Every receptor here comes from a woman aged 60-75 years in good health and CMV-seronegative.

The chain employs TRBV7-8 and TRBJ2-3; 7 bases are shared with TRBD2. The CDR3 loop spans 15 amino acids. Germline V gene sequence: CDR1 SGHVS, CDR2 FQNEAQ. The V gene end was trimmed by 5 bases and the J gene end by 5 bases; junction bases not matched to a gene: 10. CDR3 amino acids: CASSRPLLAGDTQYF. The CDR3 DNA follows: TGTGCCAGCAGCCGCCCCCTATTAGCGGGAGATACGCAGTATTTT.

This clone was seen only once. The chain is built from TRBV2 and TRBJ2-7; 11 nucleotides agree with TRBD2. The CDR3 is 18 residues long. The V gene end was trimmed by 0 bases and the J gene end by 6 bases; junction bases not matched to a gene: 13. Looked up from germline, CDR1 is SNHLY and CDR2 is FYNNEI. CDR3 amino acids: CASSEALRPLAGGREQYF. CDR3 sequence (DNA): TGTGCCAGCAGTGAAGCGTTAAGACCGCTAGCGGGGGGTCGCGAGCAGTACTTC.

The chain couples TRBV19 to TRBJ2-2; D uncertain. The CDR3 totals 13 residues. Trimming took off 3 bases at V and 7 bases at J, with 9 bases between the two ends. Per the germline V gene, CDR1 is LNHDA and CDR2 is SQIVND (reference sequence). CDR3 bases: TGTGCCAGTAGTATCTTCGGAGTCGGGGAGCTGTTTTTT. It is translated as CASSIFGVGELFF.

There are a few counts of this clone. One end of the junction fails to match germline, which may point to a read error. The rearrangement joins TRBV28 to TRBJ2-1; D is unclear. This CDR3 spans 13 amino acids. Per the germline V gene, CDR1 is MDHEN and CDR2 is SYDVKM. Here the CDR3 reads CASNTPSSNEQFF. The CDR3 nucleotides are TGTGCCAGCAACACACCCTCCTCCAATGAGCAGTTCTTC.

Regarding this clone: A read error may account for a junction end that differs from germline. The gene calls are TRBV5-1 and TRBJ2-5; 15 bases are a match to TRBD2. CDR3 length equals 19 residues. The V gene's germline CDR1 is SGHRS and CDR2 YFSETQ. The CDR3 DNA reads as TGCGCCAGCAGCTCCGCGGGGACTAGCGGGGGGCCCTACCATGAGACCCAGTACTTC. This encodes CASSSAGTSGGPYHETQYF.

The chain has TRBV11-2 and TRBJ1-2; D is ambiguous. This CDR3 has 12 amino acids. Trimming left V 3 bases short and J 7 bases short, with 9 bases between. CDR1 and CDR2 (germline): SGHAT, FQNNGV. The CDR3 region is CASSFSRSGYTF. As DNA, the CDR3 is TGTGCCAGCAGCTTTTCCAGAAGTGGCTACACCTTC.

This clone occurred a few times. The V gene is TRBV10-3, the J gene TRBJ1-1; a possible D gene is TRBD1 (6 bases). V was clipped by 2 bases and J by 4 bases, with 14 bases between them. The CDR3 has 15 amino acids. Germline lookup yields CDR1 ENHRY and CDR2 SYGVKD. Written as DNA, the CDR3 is TGTGCCATCAGTGAGAGGAGGGGGGAGGGCACTGAAGCTTTCTTT. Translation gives CAISERRGEGTEAFF.

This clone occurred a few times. The CDR3 DNA follows: TGTGCCAGCAGTGAATATCTCGGTAGCGGCAATCAGCCCCAGCATTTT. Translated, it gives CASSEYLGSGNQPQHF. The chain has TRBV6-1 and TRBJ1-5; D not certain. The CDR3 covers 16 residues. Germline loops: CDR1 MNHNS, CDR2 SASEGT. V dropped 2 bases and J dropped 2 bases, with 13 bases sitting between them.

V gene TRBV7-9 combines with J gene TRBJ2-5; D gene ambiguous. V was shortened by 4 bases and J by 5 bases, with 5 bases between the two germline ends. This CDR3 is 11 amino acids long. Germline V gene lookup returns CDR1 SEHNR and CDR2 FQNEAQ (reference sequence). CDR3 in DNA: TGTGCCAGCAGCTCCCGGGAGACCCAGTACTTC. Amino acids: CASSSRETQYF.